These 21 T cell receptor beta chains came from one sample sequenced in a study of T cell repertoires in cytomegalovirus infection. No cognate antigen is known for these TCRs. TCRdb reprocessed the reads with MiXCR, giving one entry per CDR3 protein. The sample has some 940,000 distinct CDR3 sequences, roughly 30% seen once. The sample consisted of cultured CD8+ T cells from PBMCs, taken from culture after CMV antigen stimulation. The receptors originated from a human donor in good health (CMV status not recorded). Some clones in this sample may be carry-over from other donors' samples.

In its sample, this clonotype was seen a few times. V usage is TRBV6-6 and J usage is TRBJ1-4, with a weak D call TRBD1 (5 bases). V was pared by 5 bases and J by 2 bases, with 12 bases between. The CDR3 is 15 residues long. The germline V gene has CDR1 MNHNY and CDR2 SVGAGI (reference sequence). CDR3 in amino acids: CASSGARGTNEKLFF. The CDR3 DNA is TGTGCCAGCAGTGGGGCCCGCGGGACTAATGAAAAACTGTTTTTT.

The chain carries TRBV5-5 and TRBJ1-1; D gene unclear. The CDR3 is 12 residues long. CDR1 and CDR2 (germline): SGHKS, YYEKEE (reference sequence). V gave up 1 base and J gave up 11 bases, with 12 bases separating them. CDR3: CASSLPRVWAFF. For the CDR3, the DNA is TGTGCCAGCAGCTTGCCAAGGGTTTGGGCTTTCTTT.

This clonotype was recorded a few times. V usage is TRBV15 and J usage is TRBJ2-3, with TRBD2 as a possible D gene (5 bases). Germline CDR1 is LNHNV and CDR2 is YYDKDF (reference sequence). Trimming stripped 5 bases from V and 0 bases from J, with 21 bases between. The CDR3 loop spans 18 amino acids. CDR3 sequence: CATSLIPRGSTSTDTQYF. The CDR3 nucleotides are TGTGCCACCAGCCTTATCCCCCGGGGATCCACTAGCACAGATACGCAGTATTTT.

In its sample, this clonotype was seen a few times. CDR3 residues: CASSYSSSGHYGYTF. In nucleotides, the CDR3 is TGTGCCAGCAGTTACTCATCCAGCGGACACTATGGCTACACCTTC. This chain connects TRBV6-5 to TRBJ1-2; D gene unclear. Germline lookup yields CDR1 MNHEY and CDR2 SVGAGI. Trimming took 0 bases from V and 3 from J, leaving 11 bases between them. CDR3 size: 15 residues.

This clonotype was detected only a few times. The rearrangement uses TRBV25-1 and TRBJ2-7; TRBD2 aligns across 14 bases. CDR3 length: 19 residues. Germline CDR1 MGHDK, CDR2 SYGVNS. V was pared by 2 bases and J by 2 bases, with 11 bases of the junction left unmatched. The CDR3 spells CASSEQKGLAGGDAYEQYF. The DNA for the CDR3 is TGTGCCAGCAGTGAACAAAAAGGACTAGCGGGGGGCGACGCCTACGAGCAGTACTTC.

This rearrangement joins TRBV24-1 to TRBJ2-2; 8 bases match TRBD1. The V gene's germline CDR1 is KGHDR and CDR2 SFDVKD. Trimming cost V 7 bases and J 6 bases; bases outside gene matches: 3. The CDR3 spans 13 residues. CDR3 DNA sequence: TGTGCCACCAGGGACAGGGCAGCCGGGGAGCTGTTTTTT. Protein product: CATRDRAAGELFF.

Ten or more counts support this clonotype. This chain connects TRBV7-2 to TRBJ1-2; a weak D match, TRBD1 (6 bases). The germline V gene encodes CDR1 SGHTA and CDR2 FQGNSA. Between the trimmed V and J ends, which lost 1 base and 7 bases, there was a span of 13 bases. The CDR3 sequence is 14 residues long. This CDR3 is CASSLEAGESGYTF. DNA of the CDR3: TGTGCCAGCAGCTTAGAGGCAGGGGAAAGTGGCTACACCTTC.

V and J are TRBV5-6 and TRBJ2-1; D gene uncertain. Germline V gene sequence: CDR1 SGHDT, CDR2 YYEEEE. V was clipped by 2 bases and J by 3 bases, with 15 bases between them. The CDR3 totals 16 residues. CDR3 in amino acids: CASSFLPDGYYNEQFF. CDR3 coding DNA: TGTGCCAGCAGCTTTCTCCCCGACGGTTACTACAATGAGCAGTTCTTC.

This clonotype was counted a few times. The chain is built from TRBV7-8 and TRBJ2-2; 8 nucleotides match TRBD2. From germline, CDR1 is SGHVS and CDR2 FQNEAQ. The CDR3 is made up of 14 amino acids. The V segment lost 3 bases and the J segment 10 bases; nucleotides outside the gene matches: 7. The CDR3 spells CASSFPGGVEELFF. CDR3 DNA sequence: TGTGCCAGCAGCTTCCCCGGGGGGGTTGAGGAGCTGTTTTTT.

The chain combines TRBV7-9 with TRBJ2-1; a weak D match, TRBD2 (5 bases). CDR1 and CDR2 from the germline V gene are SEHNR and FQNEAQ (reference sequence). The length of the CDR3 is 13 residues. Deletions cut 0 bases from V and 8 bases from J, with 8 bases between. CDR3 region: CASSLALAYEQFF. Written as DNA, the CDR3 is TGTGCCAGCAGCTTAGCTCTAGCCTATGAGCAGTTCTTC.

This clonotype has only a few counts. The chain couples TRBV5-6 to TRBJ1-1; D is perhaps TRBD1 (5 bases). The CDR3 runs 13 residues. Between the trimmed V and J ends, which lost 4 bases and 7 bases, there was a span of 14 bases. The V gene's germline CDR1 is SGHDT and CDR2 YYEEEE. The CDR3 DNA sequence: TGTGCCAGCAGCGGGCAAGGGGTTCTTGAAGCTTTCTTT. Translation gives CASSGQGVLEAFF.

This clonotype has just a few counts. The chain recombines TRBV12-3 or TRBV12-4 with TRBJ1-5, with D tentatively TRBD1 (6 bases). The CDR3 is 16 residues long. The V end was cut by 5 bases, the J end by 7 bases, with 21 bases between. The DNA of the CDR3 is TGTGCCAGCAGTGGCCCCGGGGGGGGCTCCAGACAGCCCCAGCATTTT. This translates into CASSGPGGGSRQPQHF.

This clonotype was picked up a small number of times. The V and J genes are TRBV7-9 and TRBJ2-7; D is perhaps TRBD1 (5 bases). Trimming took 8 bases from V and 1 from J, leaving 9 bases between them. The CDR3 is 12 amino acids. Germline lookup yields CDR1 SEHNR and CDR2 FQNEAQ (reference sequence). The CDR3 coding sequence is TGTGCCAGCGGGCAGGGATCCTACGAGCAGTACGTC. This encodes CASGQGSYEQYV.

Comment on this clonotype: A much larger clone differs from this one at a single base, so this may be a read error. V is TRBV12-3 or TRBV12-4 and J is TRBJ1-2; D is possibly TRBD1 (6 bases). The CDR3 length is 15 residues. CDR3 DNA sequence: TGTGTCAGCAGCCTCCGAGGGACACTGAACTATGGCTACACCTTC. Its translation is CVSSLRGTLNYGYTF.

CDR3: CASSDSLWNEQFF. CDR3 coding DNA: TGTGCCAGCAGTGACTCGTTATGGAATGAGCAGTTCTTC. The chain has TRBV6-4 and TRBJ2-1; D is uncertain. Germline V gene data show CDR1 as MRHNA and CDR2 as SNTAGT. CDR3 size: 13 residues. V was cut by 0 bases and J by 7 bases, with 7 bases left in between.

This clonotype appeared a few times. CDR3 region: CASSLYDGGNNEQFF. CDR3 bases: TGTGCCAGCAGTTTATACGACGGGGGCAACAATGAGCAGTTCTTC. The rearrangement uses TRBV28 and TRBJ2-1, with D perhaps assigned TRBD1 or TRBD2 (6 bases each). The CDR3 length is 15 residues. Between the trimmed V and J ends, which lost 1 base and 5 bases, there was a span of 12 bases. In germline, CDR1 is MDHEN, CDR2 SYDVKM.

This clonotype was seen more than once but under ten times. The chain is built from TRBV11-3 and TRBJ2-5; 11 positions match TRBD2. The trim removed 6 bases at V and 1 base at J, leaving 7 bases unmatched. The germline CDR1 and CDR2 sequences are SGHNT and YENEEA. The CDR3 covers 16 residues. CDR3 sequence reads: CASSPGLAGSQETQYF. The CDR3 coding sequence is TGTGCCAGCAGTCCTGGACTAGCGGGTTCCCAAGAGACCCAGTACTTC.

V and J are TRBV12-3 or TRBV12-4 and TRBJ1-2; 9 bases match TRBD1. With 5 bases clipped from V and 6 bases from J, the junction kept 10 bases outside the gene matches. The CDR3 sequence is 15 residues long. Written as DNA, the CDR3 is TGTGCCAGCAGTCAACCGGGACAGGGATGGGATGGCTACACCTTC. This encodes CASSQPGQGWDGYTF.

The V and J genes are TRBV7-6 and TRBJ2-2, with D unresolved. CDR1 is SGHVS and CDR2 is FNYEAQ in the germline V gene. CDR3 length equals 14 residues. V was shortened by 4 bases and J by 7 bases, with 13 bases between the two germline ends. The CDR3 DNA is TGTGCCAGCAGCTCACCTCGGGTTCTCGGGGAGCTGTTTTTT. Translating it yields CASSSPRVLGELFF.

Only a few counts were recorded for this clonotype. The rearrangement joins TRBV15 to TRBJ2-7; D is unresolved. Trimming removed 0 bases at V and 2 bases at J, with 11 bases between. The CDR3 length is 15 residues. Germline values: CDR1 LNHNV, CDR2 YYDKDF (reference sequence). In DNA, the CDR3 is TGTGCCACCAGCAGAGATCTTTCAGGACCCTACGAGCAGTACTTC. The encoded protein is CATSRDLSGPYEQYF.

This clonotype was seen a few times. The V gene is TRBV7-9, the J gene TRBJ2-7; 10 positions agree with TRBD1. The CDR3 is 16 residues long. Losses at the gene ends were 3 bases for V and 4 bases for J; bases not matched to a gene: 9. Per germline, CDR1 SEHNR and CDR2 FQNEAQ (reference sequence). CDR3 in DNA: TGTGCCAGCAGCTTCAGTTCGGGACAGGGGTCTTACGAGCAGTACGTC. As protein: CASSFSSGQGSYEQYV.